The rows below give T cell receptor beta chains drawn from one sample of a study of blood T cell repertoires in COVID-19. TCRdb's table, derived via immunoSEQ multiplex PCR, lists solely in-frame clones and lacks some. In the table there are approximately 170,000 clones, around 85% of which are singletons. Input material: peripheral blood. The source is a woman aged 80 or over with COVID-19, enrolled during active disease. The CDR3 runs from the conserved cysteine through the conserved F or W. D genes are given only for firm matches. A clone size is listed for some rows: how often the clone was seen (once, few, many), or a class if it is expanded.

d_call | clone_size | cdr3_length | j_call | v_call | cdr3_aa | cdr3_nt
- | - | 15 | TRBJ1-5 | TRBV10-3 | CAISEYAGGNQPQHF | TGTGCCATCAGTGAGTACGCAGGGGGCAATCAGCCCCAGCATTTT
- | - | 14 | TRBJ2-2 | TRBV2 | CASRGLRNTGELFF | TGTGCCAGCCGGGGTCTACGGAACACCGGGGAGCTGTTTTTT
TRBD1 | many | 14 | TRBJ1-5 | TRBV24-1 | CATSDATGAGPQHF | TGTGCCACCAGTGATGCGACAGGGGCTGGGCCCCAGCATTTT
- | once | 16 | TRBJ1-5 | TRBV5-1 | CASSLGGLGSNQPQHF | TGCGCCAGCAGCTTGGGGGGCCTAGGAAGCAATCAGCCCCAGCATTTT
- | once | 15 | TRBJ1-5 | TRBV6-5 | CASIGALGGYQPQHF | TGTGCCAGCATTGGGGCCCTCGGGGGATATCAGCCCCAGCATTTT
- | few | 12 | TRBJ1-2 | TRBV28 | CASSQGYYGYTF | TGTGCCAGTTCCCAGGGGTACTATGGCTACACCTTC
- | - | 16 | TRBJ1-5 | TRBV5-1 | CASSLGPNRDNQPQHF | TGCGCCAGCAGCTTGGGACCTAACAGGGACAATCAGCCCCAGCATTTT
- | - | 15 | TRBJ2-5 | TRBV7-9 | CASSSRWGRRETQYF | TGTGCCAGCAGCTCCCGGTGGGGGCGCAGGGAGACCCAGTACTTC
TRBD1 | - | 18 | TRBJ2-1 | TRBV10-1 | CASSEPWTGLSSYNEQFF | TGCGCCAGCAGTGAGCCCTGGACAGGCTTAAGCTCCTACAATGAGCAGTTCTTC
TRBD1 | - | 15 | TRBJ1-4 | TRBV30 | CAFFPGQGSNEKLFF | TGTGCCTTCTTCCCGGGACAGGGAAGTAATGAAAAACTGTTTTTT
TRBD1 | - | 15 | TRBJ2-1 | TRBV5-4 | CASSNDRVSYNEQFF | TGTGCCAGCAGCAACGACAGGGTCTCCTACAATGAGCAGTTCTTC
TRBD1 | - | 14 | TRBJ1-5 | TRBV5-1 | CASSAGTGVQPQHF | TGCGCCAGCAGCGCCGGGACAGGGGTCCAGCCCCAGCATTTT
- | - | 14 | TRBJ1-1 | TRBV29-1 | CSVRGGGPESEAFF | TGCAGCGTCCGCGGGGGGGGACCTGAAAGTGAAGCTTTCTTT